The entry below gives a single TCR beta chain sequence along with its context. The source of the sample is a study of OX40 agonist ivuxolimab in advanced cancers. CDR3 length equals 12 residues. The V gene's germline CDR1 is SGDLS and CDR2 YYNGEE. Deletions cut 4 bases from V and 5 bases from J, with 9 bases between. Data came from immunoSEQ multiplex PCR; TCRdb stores just in-frame clones and leaves some out. The profile shows 60,000 to 80,000 clones, about 81% of them singletons. The origin of this receptor is an adult with an advanced solid tumor such as melanoma, head and neck, liver or kidney cancer. This rearrangement joins TRBV9 to TRBJ1-2; D gene uncertain. The sequences come from CD4+ or CD8+ T cells sorted from blood, collected in a trial of the OX40 agonist ivuxolimab. CDR3 nucleotide sequence: TGTGCCAGCAGCCCCGACGGATATGGCTACACCTTC. Translation gives CASSPDGYGYTF.